This TCR beta chain was sequenced for a study of PD-1 blockade in mismatch repair-deficient tumors. Looking at the study overall: Enrolled about 2013-2016, patients had progressing, pretreated mismatch repair-deficient cancers of 11 to 13 types. Study-wide points: Tumor-resident clones, often undetectable pretreatment in blood, expanded then contracted after pembrolizumab.

Germline V gene data show CDR1 as LNHDA and CDR2 as SQIVND (reference sequence). Trimming stripped 4 bases from V and 3 bases from J, with 10 bases between. The CDR3 spans 14 residues. This table comes from immunoSEQ multiplex PCR, and its TCRdb copy is limited to in-frame clones, with some not included. The sample yields some 100,000 clones, 82% seen once. Every patient had mismatch repair deficiency by PCR or immunohistochemistry. TCRs were sequenced from a few patients responding to pembrolizumab. Comments on this clone: The antigen is unknown.

This chain joins TRBV19 and TRBJ1-5, with D possibly matching TRBD1 (6 bases). This TCR was sampled from an adult with mismatch repair-deficient cancer. This specimen consisted of peripheral blood, obtained approximately 36 weeks after starting pembrolizumab. The CDR3 loop is CASSNTGNNQPQHF. The CDR3 DNA is TGTGCCAGTAGTAACACAGGGAACAATCAGCCCCAGCATTTT.